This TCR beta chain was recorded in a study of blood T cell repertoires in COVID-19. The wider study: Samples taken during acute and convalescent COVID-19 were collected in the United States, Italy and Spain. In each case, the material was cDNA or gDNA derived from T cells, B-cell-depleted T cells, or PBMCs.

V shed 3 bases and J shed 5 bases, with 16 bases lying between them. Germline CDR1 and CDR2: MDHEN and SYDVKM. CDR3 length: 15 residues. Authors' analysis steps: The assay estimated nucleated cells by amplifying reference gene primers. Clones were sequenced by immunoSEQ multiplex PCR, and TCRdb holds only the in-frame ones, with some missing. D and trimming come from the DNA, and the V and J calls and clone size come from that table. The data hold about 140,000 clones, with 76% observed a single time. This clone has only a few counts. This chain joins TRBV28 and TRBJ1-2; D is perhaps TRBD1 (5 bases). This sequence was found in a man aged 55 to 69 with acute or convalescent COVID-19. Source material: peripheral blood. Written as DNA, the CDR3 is TGTGCCAGCAGTTTGGGTCGAAGGGGTGCTTATGGCTACACCTTC. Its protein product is CASSLGRRGAYGYTF.